This TCR beta chain was recovered during a study of long-term antiretroviral therapy in people with HIV. Study-wide findings and caveats: When set beside controls, HIV repertoires had CDR3 length ranges that were narrower. Regardless of time point, clones expanded before ART dominated the repertoire.

The CDR3 extends over 15 amino acids. V lost 2 bases and J 2 bases, leaving 10 bases between the germline ends. From germline, CDR1 is SGHRS and CDR2 YFSETQ. This clone has just one count. No antigen is known for it. Survey level was the resolution at which the v3.0 immunoSEQ assay ran. This table comes from immunoSEQ multiplex PCR, and its TCRdb copy is limited to in-frame clones, with some not included. The data contain about 20,000 clones, roughly nine tenths of them singletons. This rearrangement joins TRBV5-1 to TRBJ1-4; tentative D call: TRBD1 (6 bases). The sequencing here drew on unsorted PBMCs, taken approximately 4.5 years before starting antiretroviral therapy. This TCR was sampled from a woman aged 25 to 39 with HIV. In nucleotides, the CDR3 is TGCGCCAGCAGCTTACAGGGTGCGACTAATGAAAAACTGTTTTTT. This codes for CASSLQGATNEKLFF.